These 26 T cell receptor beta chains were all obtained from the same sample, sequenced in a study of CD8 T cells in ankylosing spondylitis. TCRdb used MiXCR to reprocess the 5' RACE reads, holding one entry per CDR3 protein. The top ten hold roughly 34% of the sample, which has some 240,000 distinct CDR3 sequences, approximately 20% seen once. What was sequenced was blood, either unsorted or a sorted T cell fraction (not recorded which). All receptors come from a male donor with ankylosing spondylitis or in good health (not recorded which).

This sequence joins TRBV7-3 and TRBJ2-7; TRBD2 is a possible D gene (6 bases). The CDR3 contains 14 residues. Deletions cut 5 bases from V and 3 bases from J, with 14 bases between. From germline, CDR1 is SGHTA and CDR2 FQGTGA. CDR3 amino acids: CASSGPGGDYEQYF. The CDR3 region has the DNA TGTGCCAGCAGCGGTCCGGGCGGGGACTACGAGCAGTACTTC.

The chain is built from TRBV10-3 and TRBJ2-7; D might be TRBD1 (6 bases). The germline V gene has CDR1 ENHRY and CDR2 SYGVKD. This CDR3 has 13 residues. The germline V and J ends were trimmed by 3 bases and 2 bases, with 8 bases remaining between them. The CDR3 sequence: CAISDEGAYEQYF. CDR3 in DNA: TGTGCCATCAGTGATGAGGGGGCCTACGAGCAGTACTTC.

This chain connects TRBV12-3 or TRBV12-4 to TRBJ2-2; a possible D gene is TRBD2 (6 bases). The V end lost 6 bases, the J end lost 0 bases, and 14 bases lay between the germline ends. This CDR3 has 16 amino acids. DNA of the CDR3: TGTGCCAGCAGCCCCACTAGCAGTCCGAACACCGGGGAGCTGTTTTTT. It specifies CASSPTSSPNTGELFF.

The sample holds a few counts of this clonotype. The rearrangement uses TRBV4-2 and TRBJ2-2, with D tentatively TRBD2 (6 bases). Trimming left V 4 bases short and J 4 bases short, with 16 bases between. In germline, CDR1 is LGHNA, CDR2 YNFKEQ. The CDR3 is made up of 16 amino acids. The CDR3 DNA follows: TGTGCCAGCAGCCCGAGGGACGGGAGCGGCACCGGGGAGCTGTTTTTT. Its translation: CASSPRDGSGTGELFF.

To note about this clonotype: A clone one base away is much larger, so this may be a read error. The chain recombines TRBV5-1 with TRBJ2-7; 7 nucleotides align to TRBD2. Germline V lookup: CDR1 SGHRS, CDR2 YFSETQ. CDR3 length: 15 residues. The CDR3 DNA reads TGCGCCAGCAGCTTGGATGCGGGAGTTATCGACGAGCAGAACTTC. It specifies CASSLDAGVIDEQNF.

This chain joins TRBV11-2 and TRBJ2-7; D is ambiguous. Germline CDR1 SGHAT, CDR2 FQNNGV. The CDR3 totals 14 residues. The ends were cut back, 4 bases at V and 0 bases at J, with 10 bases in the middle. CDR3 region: CASSSTMISYEQYF. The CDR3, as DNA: TGTGCCAGCAGCTCGACAATGATCTCCTACGAGCAGTACTTC.

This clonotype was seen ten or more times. DNA for the CDR3: TGCGCCAGCAGCCAAGGGCGCACAGATACGCAGTATTTT. This gives the protein CASSQGRTDTQYF. The chain combines TRBV4-1 with TRBJ2-3; D unresolved. V was shortened by 1 base and J by 1 base, with 3 bases between the two germline ends. Germline CDR1 reads MGHRA; CDR2 reads YSYEKL. The CDR3 spans 13 residues.

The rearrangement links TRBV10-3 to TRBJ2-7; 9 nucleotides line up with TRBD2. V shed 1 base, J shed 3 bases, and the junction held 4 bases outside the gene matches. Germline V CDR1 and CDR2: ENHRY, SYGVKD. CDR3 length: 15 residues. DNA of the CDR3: TGTGCCATCAGTGAGTTGGCTAGCGGGGACTACGAGCAGTACTTC. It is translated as CAISELASGDYEQYF.

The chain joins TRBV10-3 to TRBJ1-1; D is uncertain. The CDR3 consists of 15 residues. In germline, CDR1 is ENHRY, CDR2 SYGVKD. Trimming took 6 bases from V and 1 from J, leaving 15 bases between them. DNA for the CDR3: TGTGCCATCAGCCCCGTCTCGGCGGAGAACACTGAAGCTTTCTTT. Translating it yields CAISPVSAENTEAFF.

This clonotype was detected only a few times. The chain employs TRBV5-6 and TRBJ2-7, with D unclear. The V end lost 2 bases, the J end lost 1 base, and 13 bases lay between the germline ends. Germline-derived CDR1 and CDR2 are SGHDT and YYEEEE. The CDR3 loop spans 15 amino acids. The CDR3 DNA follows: TGTGCCAGCAGCTTTCAGGTCGTGGGGTCCTACGAGCAGTACTTC. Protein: CASSFQVVGSYEQYF.

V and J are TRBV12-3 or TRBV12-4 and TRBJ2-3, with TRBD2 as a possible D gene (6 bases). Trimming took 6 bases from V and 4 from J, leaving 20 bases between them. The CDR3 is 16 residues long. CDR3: CASRRGLSGSPDTQYF. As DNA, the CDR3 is TGTGCCAGCAGACGGGGTCTTAGCGGATCCCCAGATACGCAGTATTTT.

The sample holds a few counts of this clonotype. The CDR3 DNA sequence: TGTGCCAGCAGTTTACTGTTGGGATTGGACACCGGGGAGCTGTTTTTT. This codes for CASSLLLGLDTGELFF. J is TRBJ2-2 and V is TRBV27, with D unresolved. CDR1 is MNHEY, CDR2 SMNVEV, per germline (reference sequence). Trimming left V 2 bases short and J 3 bases short, with 13 bases between. CDR3 length: 16 residues.

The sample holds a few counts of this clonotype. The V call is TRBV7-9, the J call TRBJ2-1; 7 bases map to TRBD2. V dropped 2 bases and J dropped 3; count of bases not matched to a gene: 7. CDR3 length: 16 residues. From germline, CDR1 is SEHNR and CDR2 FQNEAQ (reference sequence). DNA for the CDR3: TGTGCCAGCAGCTTACTCCGCGGGGGAGACTACAATGAGCAGTTCTTC. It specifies CASSLLRGGDYNEQFF.

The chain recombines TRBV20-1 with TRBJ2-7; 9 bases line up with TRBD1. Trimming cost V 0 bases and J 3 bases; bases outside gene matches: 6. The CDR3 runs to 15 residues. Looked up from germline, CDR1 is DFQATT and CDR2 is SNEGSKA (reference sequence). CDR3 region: CSARDQDRGYYEQYF. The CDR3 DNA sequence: TGCAGTGCTAGAGATCAGGACAGGGGTTACTACGAGCAGTACTTC.

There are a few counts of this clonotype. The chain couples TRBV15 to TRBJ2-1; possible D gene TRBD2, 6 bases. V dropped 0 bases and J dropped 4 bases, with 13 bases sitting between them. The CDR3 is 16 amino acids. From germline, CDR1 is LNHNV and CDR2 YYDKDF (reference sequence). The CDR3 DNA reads TGTGCCACCAGCAGAGAGCGGGAATCTTGGTACAATGAGCAGTTCTTC. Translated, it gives CATSRERESWYNEQFF.

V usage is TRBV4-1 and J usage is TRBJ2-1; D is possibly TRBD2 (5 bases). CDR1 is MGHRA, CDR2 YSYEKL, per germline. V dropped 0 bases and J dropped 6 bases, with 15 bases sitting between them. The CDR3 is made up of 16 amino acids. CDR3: CASSQDGRGRGNEQFF. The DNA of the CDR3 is TGCGCCAGCAGCCAAGATGGAAGAGGACGGGGCAATGAGCAGTTCTTC.

CDR3 sequence (DNA): TGTGCCAGCAGTTACCCTGGACAGGGAGCCTTGGGACCCGAAGAGACCCAGTACTTC. The encoded protein is CASSYPGQGALGPEETQYF. This sequence joins TRBV6-5 and TRBJ2-5; 8 nucleotides match TRBD1. V gave up 2 bases and J gave up 3 bases; unmatched junction bases: 17. The V gene's germline CDR1 is MNHEY and CDR2 SVGAGI. The CDR3 sequence is 19 residues long.

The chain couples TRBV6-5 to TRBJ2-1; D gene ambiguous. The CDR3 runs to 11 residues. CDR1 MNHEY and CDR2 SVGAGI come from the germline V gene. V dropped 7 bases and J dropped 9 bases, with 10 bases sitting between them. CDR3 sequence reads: CASKLGPEQFF. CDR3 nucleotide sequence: TGTGCCAGCAAGTTAGGGCCTGAGCAGTTCTTC.

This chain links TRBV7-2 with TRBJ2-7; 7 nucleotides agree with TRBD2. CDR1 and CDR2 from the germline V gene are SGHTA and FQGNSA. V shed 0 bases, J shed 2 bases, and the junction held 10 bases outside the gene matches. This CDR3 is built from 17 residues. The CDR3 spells CASSLAQASGPPYEQYF. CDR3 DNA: TGTGCCAGCAGCTTAGCGCAGGCTAGCGGCCCACCCTACGAGCAGTACTTC.

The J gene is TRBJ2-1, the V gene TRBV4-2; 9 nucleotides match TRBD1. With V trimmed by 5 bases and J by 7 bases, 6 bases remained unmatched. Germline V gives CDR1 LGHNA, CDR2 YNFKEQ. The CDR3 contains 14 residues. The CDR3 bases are TGTGCCAGCAGCGCGTGGGACAGGGAAAATGAGCAGTTCTTC. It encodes CASSAWDRENEQFF.

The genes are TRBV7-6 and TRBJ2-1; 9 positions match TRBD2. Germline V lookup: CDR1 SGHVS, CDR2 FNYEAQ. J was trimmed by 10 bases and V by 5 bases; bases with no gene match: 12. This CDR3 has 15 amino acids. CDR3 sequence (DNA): TGTGCCAGCAGCCAGGAGGCGGGAGGGTATGGAGAGCAGTTCTTC. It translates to CASSQEAGGYGEQFF. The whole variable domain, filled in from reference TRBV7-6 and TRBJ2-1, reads GAGVSQSPRYKVTKRGQDVALRCDPISGHVSLYWYRQALGQGPEFLTYFNYEAQQDKSGLPNDRFSAERPEGSISTLTIQRTEQRDSAMYRCASSQEAGGYGEQFFGPGTRLTVL.

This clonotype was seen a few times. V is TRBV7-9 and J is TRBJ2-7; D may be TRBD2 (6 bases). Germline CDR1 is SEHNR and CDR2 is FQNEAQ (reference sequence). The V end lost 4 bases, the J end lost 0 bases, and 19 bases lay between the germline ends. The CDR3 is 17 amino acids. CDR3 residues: CASSYPRGGFLSYEQYF. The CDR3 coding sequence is TGTGCCAGCAGCTACCCGCGGGGTGGATTCCTCTCCTACGAGCAGTACTTC.

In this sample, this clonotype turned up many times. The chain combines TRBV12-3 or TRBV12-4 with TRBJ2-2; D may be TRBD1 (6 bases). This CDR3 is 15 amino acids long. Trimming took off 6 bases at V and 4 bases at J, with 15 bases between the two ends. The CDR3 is CASSTIDRPTGELFF. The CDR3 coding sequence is TGTGCCAGCAGCACCATAGACAGGCCCACCGGGGAGCTGTTTTTT.

As DNA, the CDR3 is TGTGCCATCAGTGACGAAGGACCTACCTATAACACCGGGGAGCTGTTTTTT. Translated, it gives CAISDEGPTYNTGELFF. This sequence joins TRBV10-3 and TRBJ2-2; D is unclear. The CDR3 sequence is 17 residues long. Trimming took off 3 bases at V and 2 bases at J, with 16 bases between the two ends. CDR1 and CDR2 from the germline V gene are ENHRY and SYGVKD.

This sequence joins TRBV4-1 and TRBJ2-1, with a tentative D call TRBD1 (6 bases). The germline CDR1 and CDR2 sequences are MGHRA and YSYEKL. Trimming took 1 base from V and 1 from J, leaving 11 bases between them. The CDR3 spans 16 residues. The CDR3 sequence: CASSQAGHPSYNEQFF. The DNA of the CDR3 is TGCGCCAGCAGCCAAGCGGGACACCCGTCCTACAATGAGCAGTTCTTC.

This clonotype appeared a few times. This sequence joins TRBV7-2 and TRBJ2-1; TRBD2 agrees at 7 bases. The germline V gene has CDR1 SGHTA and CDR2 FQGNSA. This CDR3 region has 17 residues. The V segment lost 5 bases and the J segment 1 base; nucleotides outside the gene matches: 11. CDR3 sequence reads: CASSTHRGVRSYNEQFF. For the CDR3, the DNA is TGTGCCAGCAGCACTCATCGGGGGGTTCGGTCCTACAATGAGCAGTTCTTC.